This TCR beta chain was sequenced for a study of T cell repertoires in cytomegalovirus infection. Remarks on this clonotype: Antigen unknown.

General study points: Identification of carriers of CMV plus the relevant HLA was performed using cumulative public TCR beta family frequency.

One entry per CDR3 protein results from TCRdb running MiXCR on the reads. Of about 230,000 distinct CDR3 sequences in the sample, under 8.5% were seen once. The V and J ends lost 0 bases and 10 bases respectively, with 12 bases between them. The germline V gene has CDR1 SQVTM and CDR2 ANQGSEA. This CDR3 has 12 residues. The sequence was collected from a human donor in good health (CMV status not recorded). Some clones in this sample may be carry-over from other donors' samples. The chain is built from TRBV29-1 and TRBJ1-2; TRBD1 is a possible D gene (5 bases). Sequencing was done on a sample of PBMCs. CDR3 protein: CSVEDRGAVYTF. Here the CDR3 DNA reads TGCAGCGTTGAAGATCGAGGGGCGGTCTACACCTTC.